The subject of this entry is one T cell receptor beta chain. Original analysis: For nucleated cells, counts were estimated from reference gene primer amplification. TCRdb keeps only in-frame clones here, not all; method: immunoSEQ multiplex PCR. The V and J calls and clone size are taken from that table; D and trimming were inferred from the DNA. The sample consists of hundreds of thousands of clones, 89% of them appearing once. This specimen comes from a study of blood T cell repertoires in COVID-19. For the study at large: The origin of the acute and convalescent COVID-19 samples was the United States, Italy and Spain. PBMCs, B-cell-depleted T cells, or T cells were the source of the cDNA or gDNA that made up the material.

V gave up 4 bases and J gave up 4 bases; unmatched junction bases: 7. The CDR3 has 14 amino acids. The germline gives CDR1 SGHRS, CDR2 YFSETQ. The origin of this receptor is a man between 18 and 35 years old with COVID-19, enrolled during active disease. Specimen: peripheral blood. J is TRBJ1-1 and V is TRBV5-1; the match to TRBD1 covers 7 bases. The CDR3 bases are TGCGCCAGCAGCACGCAGGGGGTTCCCACTGAAGCTTTCTTT. Residues: CASSTQGVPTEAFF.